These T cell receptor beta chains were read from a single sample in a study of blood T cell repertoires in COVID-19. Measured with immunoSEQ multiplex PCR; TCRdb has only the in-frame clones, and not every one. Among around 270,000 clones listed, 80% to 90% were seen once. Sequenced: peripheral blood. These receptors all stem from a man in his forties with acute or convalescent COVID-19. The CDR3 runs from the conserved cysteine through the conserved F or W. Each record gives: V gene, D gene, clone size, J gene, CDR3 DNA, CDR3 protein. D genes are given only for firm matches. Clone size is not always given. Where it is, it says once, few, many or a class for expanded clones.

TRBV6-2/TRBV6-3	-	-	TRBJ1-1	TGTGCCAGCAGTTACGACAGAGTCACTGAAGCTTTCTTT	CASSYDRVTEAFF
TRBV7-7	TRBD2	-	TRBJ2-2	TGTGCCAGCAGCTTATCCGTAGCGGGTACCGGGGAGCTGTTTTTT	CASSLSVAGTGELFF
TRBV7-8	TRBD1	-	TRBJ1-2	TGTGCCAGCGGGACAGAGAGGGGGTATGGCTACACCTTC	CASGTERGYGYTF
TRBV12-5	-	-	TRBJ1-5	TGTGCTAGTGGTTTCGGGGTATACCAGCCCCAGCATTTT	CASGFGVYQPQHF
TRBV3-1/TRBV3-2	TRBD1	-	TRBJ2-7	TGTGCCAGCAGCCAAGCCGACAGGGGCTTATGGGGCGAGCAGTACTTC	CASSQADRGLWGEQYF
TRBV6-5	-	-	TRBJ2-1	TGTGCCAGCAGTTACTCGACACTGATCAATGAGCAGTTCTTC	CASSYSTLINEQFF
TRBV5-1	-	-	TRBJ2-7	TGCGCCAGCAAACCCACAGGGCCAGGGGAGCAGTACTTC	CASKPTGPGEQYF
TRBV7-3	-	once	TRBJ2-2	TGTGCCAGCAGCTTAATTGGCGGTTCGAACACCGGGGAGCTGTTTTTT	CASSLIGGSNTGELFF
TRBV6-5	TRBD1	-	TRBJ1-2	TGTGCCAGCAGCCTGGACAGGGGATCTGGCTACACCTTC	CASSLDRGSGYTF
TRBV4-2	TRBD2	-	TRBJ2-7	TGTGCCAGCAGCCAAGATGCAGCGGGGGGGCTCGAGCAGTACTTC	CASSQDAAGGLEQYF
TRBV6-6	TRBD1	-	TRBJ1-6	TGTGCCAGCACCCCAGGGGGGACAGGGTATTCACCCCTCCACTTT	CASTPGGTGYSPLHF
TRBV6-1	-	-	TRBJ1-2	TGTGCCAGCAGTGAGAACAGGGTTTGGTATGGCTACACCTTC	CASSENRVWYGYTF
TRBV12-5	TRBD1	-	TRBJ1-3	TGTGCTAGTGCCGCAGGGGGCTCCGGAAACACCATATATTTT	CASAAGGSGNTIYF
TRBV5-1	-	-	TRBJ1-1	TGCGCCAGCAGTGGGACTATCGGGAACACTGAAGCTTTCTTT	CASSGTIGNTEAFF
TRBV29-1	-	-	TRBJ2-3	TGCAGCGTTGACTCGCAGATCTCAGATACGCAGTATTTT	CSVDSQISDTQYF
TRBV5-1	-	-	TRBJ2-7	TGCGCCAGCAGCTTGTCGGGCGGGTACGAGCAGTACTTC	CASSLSGGYEQYF
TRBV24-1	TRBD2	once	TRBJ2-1	TGTGCCACCAACGGACTAGCGGGGGGGCCGGAGAGTTGGAATGAGCAGTTCTTC	CATNGLAGGPESWNEQFF
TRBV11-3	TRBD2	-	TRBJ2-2	TGTGCCAGCAGCCCCGGACTAGATCCCGGGGAGCTGTTTTTT	CASSPGLDPGELFF
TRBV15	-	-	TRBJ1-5	TGTGCCACCAGGACGGAGGGACAGCCCCAGCATTTT	CATRTEGQPQHF
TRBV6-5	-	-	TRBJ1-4	TGTGCCAGCAGTTACGGGAGGACTAATGAAAAACTGTTTTTT	CASSYGRTNEKLFF
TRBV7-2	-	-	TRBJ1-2	TGTGCCAGCAGCTTACAAAACTTTCCCTATGGCTACACCTTC	CASSLQNFPYGYTF
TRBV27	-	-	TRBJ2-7	TGTGCCAGCAGTTTGAGGACAAACTACGAGCAGTACTTC	CASSLRTNYEQYF
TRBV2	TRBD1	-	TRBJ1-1	TGTGCCAGCAGTTCCGGGACAGGGTCCACTGAAGCTTTCTTT	CASSSGTGSTEAFF
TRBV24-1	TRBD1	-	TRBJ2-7	TGTGCCACCAGTGACCCACCGGGACAGGGTCCACCAGAGCAGTACTTC	CATSDPPGQGPPEQYF
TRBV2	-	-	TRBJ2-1	TGTGCCAGCAGTGGGCAGTCCTACAATGAGCAGTTCTTC	CASSGQSYNEQFF
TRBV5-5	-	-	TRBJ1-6	TGTGCCAGCAGCTCTGATCCAACAGGGTTGAGCTCCTATAATTCACCCCTCCACTTT	CASSSDPTGLSSYNSPLHF
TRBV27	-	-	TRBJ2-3	TGTGCCAGCCGTTCTACCGGGATCACAGATACGCAGTATTTT	CASRSTGITDTQYF
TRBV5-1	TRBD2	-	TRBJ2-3	TGCGCCAGCAGCTTGGGGCGGGGGGCGGATACGCAGTATTTT	CASSLGRGADTQYF
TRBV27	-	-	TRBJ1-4	TGTGCCAGCAGTTTACAGGGCGAAGGAAAACTGTTTTTT	CASSLQGEGKLFF
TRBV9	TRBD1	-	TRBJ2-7	TGTGCCAGCAGCTCTGGGACAGGGGTCCACTACGAGCAGTACTTC	CASSSGTGVHYEQYF
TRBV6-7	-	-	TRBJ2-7	TGTGCCAGCAGCCAAATCCGTAGCGGTGTTAGCTCCTACGAGCAGTACTTC	CASSQIRSGVSSYEQYF
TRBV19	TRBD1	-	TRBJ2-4	TGTGCCAGTAGTATAGGACAGGGGGCGGAGGACATTCAGTACTTC	CASSIGQGAEDIQYF
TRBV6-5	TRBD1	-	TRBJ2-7	TGTGCCAGCAGCCGGGACAGGGGGTGGGAGCAGTACTTC	CASSRDRGWEQYF
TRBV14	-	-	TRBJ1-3	TGTGCCAGCAGCCAGCTGGGGGGGAAAAACACCATATATTTT	CASSQLGGKNTIYF
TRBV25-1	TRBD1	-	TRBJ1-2	TGTGCCAGCAGTGTCACAGGGGCTAACTATGGCTACACCTTC	CASSVTGANYGYTF
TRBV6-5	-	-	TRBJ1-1	TGTGCCAGCAGCCGTAGTAACACTGAAGCTTTCTTT	CASSRSNTEAFF
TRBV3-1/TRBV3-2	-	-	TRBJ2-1	TGTGCCAGCAGCGGACTCATGGCGGGGTACTCCTACAATGAGCAGTTCTTC	CASSGLMAGYSYNEQFF
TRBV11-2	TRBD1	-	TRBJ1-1	TGTGCCAGCAGCTTAGATCAGGGGGCTGTGACCCCAGCTTTCTTT	CASSLDQGAVTPAFF
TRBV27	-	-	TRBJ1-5	TGTGCCAGCAAAACGACAGGTTATAGCAATCAGCCCCAGCATTTT	CASKTTGYSNQPQHF
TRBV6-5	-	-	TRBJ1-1	TGTGCCAGCAGCCTGGGACTTGGGATTGAAGCTTTCTTT	CASSLGLGIEAFF
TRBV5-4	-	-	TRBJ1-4	TGTGCCAGCAGCGACCGACAGCTCACTCCTAATGAAAAACTGTTTTTT	CASSDRQLTPNEKLFF
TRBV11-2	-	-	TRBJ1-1	TGTGCCAGCAGCCCCCCGGGCTCTAGCTTTTTGAACACTGAAGCTTTCTTT	CASSPPGSSFLNTEAFF
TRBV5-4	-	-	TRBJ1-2	TGTGCCAGCAGTCCCCCTGGCAGATACTATGGCTACACCTTC	CASSPPGRYYGYTF
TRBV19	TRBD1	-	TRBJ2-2	TGTGCCAGTAGTACCGACAGGGTGGTCGGGGAGCTGTTTTTT	CASSTDRVVGELFF
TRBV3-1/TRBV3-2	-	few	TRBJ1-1	TGTGCCAGCAGCGACACAGGGAACACTGAAGCTTTCTTT	CASSDTGNTEAFF
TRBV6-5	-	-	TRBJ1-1	TGTGCCAGCATACGGCACCAGGACATGAACACTGAAGCTTTCTTT	CASIRHQDMNTEAFF
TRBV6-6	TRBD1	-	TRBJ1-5	TGTGCCAGCAGAAGCCGACAGGGCGAACAGCCCCAGCATTTT	CASRSRQGEQPQHF
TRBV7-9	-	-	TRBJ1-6	TGTGCCAGCAGCTTTGAGGGAGATAATTCACCCCTCCACTTT	CASSFEGDNSPLHF
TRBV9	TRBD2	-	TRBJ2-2	TGTGCCAGCAGCCCCCAGGGACTAGCGGGCACCGGGGAGCTGTTTTTT	CASSPQGLAGTGELFF
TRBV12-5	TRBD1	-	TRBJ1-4	TGTGCTAGTGGTTTGTCACGGACAGGACCGAATGAAAAACTGTTTTTT	CASGLSRTGPNEKLFF
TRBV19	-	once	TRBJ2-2	TGTGCCTCGGTGCGGAACACCGGGGAGCTGTTTTTT	CASVRNTGELFF
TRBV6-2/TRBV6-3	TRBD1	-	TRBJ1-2	TGTGCCAGCAGTCCACGGACAGGGGAAGGCTACACCTTC	CASSPRTGEGYTF
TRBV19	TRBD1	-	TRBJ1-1	TGTGCCAGTAGTATCGGGACAGGGGGTGAAGCTTTCTTT	CASSIGTGGEAFF
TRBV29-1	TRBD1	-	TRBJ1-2	TGCAGCGCCGGGACAGGGAGCTTCTATGGCTACACCTTC	CSAGTGSFYGYTF
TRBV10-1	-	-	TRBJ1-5	TGCGCCAGCAGTGAGCGGGCATTTTACAGGGTTTCTCCAAATCAGCCCCAGCATTTT	CASSERAFYRVSPNQPQHF